These T cell receptor beta chains were read from a single sample in a study of blood T cells in healthy people across ages. TCRdb called the 5' RACE reads again in MiXCR, with one record for every CDR3 protein. The sample shows hundreds of thousands of distinct CDR3 sequences, over 45% of them seen only once. The specimen sequenced was blood. These receptor sequences come from a woman aged 60 to 75 in good health. CDR3s include the opening cysteine and the closing phenylalanine or tryptophan. A D gene is named only where the DNA matches it firmly. Clone size appears in some rows only: once, few, many, or a class for an expanded clone.

clone size,D gene,V gene,J gene,CDR3 protein,CDR3 DNA
many,.,TRBV20-1,TRBJ2-7,CSARKSYEQYF,TGCAGTGCTAGAAAGAGCTACGAGCAGTACTTC
.,.,TRBV6-5,TRBJ2-1,CASSHGSGSSYNEQFF,TGTGCCAGCAGTCATGGATCAGGAAGCTCCTACAATGAGCAGTTCTTC
.,.,TRBV2,TRBJ1-5,CASSDTLWGAYQPQHF,TGTGCCAGCAGTGATACCCTTTGGGGGGCGTATCAGCCCCAGCATTTT
.,TRBD1,TRBV14,TRBJ1-2,CASSYSRDSNYGYTF,TGTGCCAGCAGCTACTCCCGGGACAGTAACTATGGCTACACCTTC
once,.,TRBV20-1,TRBJ2-1,CSAPVAHWQFF,TGCAGTGCTCCCGTAGCGCATTGGCAGTTCTTC
.,.,TRBV7-9,TRBJ2-5,CASSLGGATKETQYF,TGTGCCAGCAGCTTAGGAGGGGCCACTAAAGAGACCCAGTACTTC
once,TRBD2,TRBV3-1,TRBJ2-7,CASSQPTSGMTYEQYF,TGTGCCAGCAGCCAACCCACTAGCGGGATGACCTACGAGCAGTACTTC
many,.,TRBV6-5,TRBJ2-7,CASSYSMEGRFYEQYF,TGTGCCAGCAGTTACTCGATGGAGGGCAGGTTTTACGAGCAGTACTTC
once,TRBD1,TRBV27,TRBJ1-1,CASSFNRGSNTEAFF,TGTGCCAGCAGTTTTAACAGGGGTTCGAACACTGAAGCTTTCTTT
.,TRBD2,TRBV2,TRBJ2-5,CASRQTSGFQETQYF,TGTGCCAGCAGACAGACTAGCGGGTTCCAAGAGACCCAGTACTTC
few,.,TRBV20-1,TRBJ2-5,CSARGSTGASMGTQYF,TGCAGTGCTAGAGGCTCCACGGGGGCCAGTATGGGGACCCAGTACTTC
few,.,TRBV15,TRBJ1-4,CATSTALGGDEKLFF,TGTGCCACCAGCACGGCACTAGGAGGTGATGAAAAACTGTTTTTT
.,TRBD1,TRBV7-2,TRBJ2-7,CASSRYLTGTGTYEQYF,TGTGCCAGCTCTCGGTACCTTACCGGGACAGGGACCTACGAGCAGTACTTC
.,.,TRBV7-3,TRBJ2-3,CASSPSARSTDTQYF,TGTGCCAGCAGCCCCTCGGCCAGGAGCACAGATACGCAGTATTTT
few,.,TRBV4-3,TRBJ2-3,CASSQDYEALGDTQYF,TGCGCCAGCAGCCAAGATTATGAGGCCCTAGGGGATACGCAGTATTTT
.,TRBD1,TRBV20-1,TRBJ1-1,CSAFQQGVSEAFF,TGCAGTGCTTTCCAACAGGGGGTGAGCGAAGCTTTCTTT
few,.,TRBV15,TRBJ2-7,CATSPGTSYEQYF,TGTGCCACCAGCCCTGGGACATCCTACGAGCAGTACTTC
once,TRBD2,TRBV5-6,TRBJ2-5,CASLKLAGGWETQYF,TGTGCCAGCTTAAAGCTAGCGGGAGGTTGGGAGACCCAGTACTTC
many,.,TRBV7-2,TRBJ1-1,CASSPQGLDAFF,TGTGCCAGCAGTCCTCAAGGCCTGGATGCTTTCTTT
.,.,TRBV12-3/TRBV12-4,TRBJ2-7,CATGGLPGQYF,TGTGCCACCGGCGGACTTCCTGGCCAGTACTTC
.,.,TRBV20-1,TRBJ1-2,CSARDGTDWHYGYTF,TGCAGTGCTAGAGATGGCACGGATTGGCACTATGGCTACACCTTC
.,.,TRBV5-1,TRBJ1-1,CASSLSLTGNTEAFF,TGCGCCAGCAGCCTTTCCCTAACAGGGAACACTGAAGCTTTCTTT
.,TRBD1,TRBV18,TRBJ1-1,CASSPTRQGEGRNTEAFF,TGTGCCAGCTCACCAACCCGACAGGGAGAGGGAAGGAACACTGAAGCTTTCTTT
.,TRBD2,TRBV29-1,TRBJ2-1,CSAGRPGTSMAREQFF,TGCAGCGCGGGGAGACCCGGGACTAGCATGGCTCGTGAGCAGTTCTTC